The sequence of this T cell receptor (beta chain) was determined in a study of vaccination effects on CD4 cells after COVID-19. At the level of the study: PBMC cultures contained some 2.1 million cells per well, roughly 10 IU/ml IL-2 and 10 ug/ml peptides.

Following 10 days of culture, CD4+ T cells were isolated. Two doses of BNT162b2 or mRNA-1273 vaccine were administered to participants. Half the medium was swapped for IL-2 medium on days 3 and 7. For this clone: Its target is not known.

With 2 bases removed from V and 12 bases from J, the gap between germline ends came to 14 bases. Germline V gene sequence: CDR1 SGHDT, CDR2 YYEEEE. The CDR3 consists of 12 residues. Sequencing used immunoSEQ multiplex PCR; TCRdb keeps in-frame clones, though not all of them. The sample includes some 60,000 clones, less than 80% seen only once; the top ten take more than 4%. The chain joins TRBV5-6 to TRBJ1-2; D is undetermined. Here the sequenced sample was CD4+ T cells from PBMCs cultured without peptide, taken after COVID-19 vaccination. The source of this sequence is a human donor who received a COVID-19 vaccine. CDR3 sequence reads: CASSFFPGPDTF. The CDR3 DNA reads as TGTGCCAGCAGCTTCTTTCCAGGTCCAGACACCTTC.